This T cell receptor beta chain originates from a study of cytomegalovirus exposure and HLA in healthy donors. Whole-study results and caveats: Earlier analysis looked at TCR beta V segments, and most were productive about 87% or about 30% of the time.

About this clone itself: The antigen remains unidentified. This CDR3 is also generated by other DNA sequences in the sample.

V trimming: 8 bases; J trimming: 1 base; junction bases outside the gene matches: 8. Germline CDR1 SNHLY, CDR2 FYNNEI. The CDR3 totals 16 residues. The PCR contained 60 Vbeta and 13 Jbeta primers. The repertoire was sequenced with immunoSEQ multiplex PCR; TCRdb's copy has only in-frame clones and lacks some. The sample lists around 21,000 clones, around 77% occurring once. This chain connects TRBV2 to TRBJ2-4; TRBD2 matches at 10 bases. Sequencing used PBMCs. This clonotype was obtained from a man aged 55 to 70 in good health and CMV-seronegative. CDR3 nucleotides: TGTGCCAGCGGGGGGCTAGCGGGAGAGGCCAAAAACATTCAGTACTTC. As protein: CASGGLAGEAKNIQYF.